One sample yielded the 11 T cell receptor beta chains listed below, sequenced in a study of human CD8 memory T cell subsets. TPEX denoted exhausted-like, CCR7+ PD-1+ TIGIT+ early memory CD8+ T cells. UMI-labeled 5' RACE produced the TCR beta libraries. One entry per CDR3 protein, without DNA, is what TCRdb gives after re-calling the 5' RACE reads. This sample's clone table lists thousands of distinct CDR3 sequences. The sample consisted of CD8+ T cells from PBMCs. These receptors were taken from a human donor in good health.

The V gene is TRBV6-5, the J gene TRBJ1-1; no DNA is available, so the TRBD1 call from TCRdb remains unchecked. CDR1 MNHEY and CDR2 SVGAGI come from the germline V gene. CDR3 length equals 14 residues. CDR3 region: CASSYSSGGTEAFF.

This clonotype is deemed medium-sized by its frequency. The rearrangement uses TRBV18 and TRBJ2-7. The germline V gene has CDR1 KGHSH and CDR2 LQKENI. The CDR3 spans 14 residues. The CDR3: CASSPYPDSDEQYF.

This clonotype counts as medium-sized by frequency. V usage is TRBV5-1 and J usage is TRBJ1-1; TCRdb selects TRBD1, and the lack of DNA leaves this call unchecked. Germline values: CDR1 SGHRS, CDR2 YFSETQ. The CDR3 is 17 residues long. This CDR3 reads CASSPGVGGPLNTEAFF. Combining the CDR3 with reference TRBV5-1 and TRBJ1-1 gives the whole variable domain KAGVTQTPRYLIKTRGQQVTLSCSPISGHRSVSWYQQTPGQGLQFLFEYFSETQRNKGNFPGRFSGRQFSNSRSEMNVSTLELGDSALYLCASSPGVGGPLNTEAFFGQGTRLTVV.

This clonotype ranks as large (0.1 to 1%) in terms of frequency. The J gene is TRBJ2-3, the V gene TRBV7-9. Germline CDR1 SEHNR, CDR2 FQNEAQ (reference sequence). The CDR3 has 14 residues. The CDR3 sequence: CASSLEGSTDTQYF.

This clonotype is identified as medium-sized from frequency. CDR3 sequence: CASSDRAVEAFF. The chain couples TRBV7-9 to TRBJ1-1; without DNA, the TCRdb call of TRBD1 cannot be checked. Germline V lookup: CDR1 SEHNR, CDR2 FQNEAQ (reference sequence). The CDR3 runs 12 residues.

This rearrangement joins TRBV20-1 to TRBJ2-1; TCRdb selects TRBD2, and the lack of DNA leaves this call unchecked. The CDR3 has 14 amino acids. Per the germline V gene, CDR1 is DFQATT and CDR2 is SNEGSKA (reference sequence). The CDR3 is CSAGGLANGDEQFF.

The chain employs TRBV24-1 and TRBJ1-4. CDR1 is KGHDR, CDR2 SFDVKD, per germline. This CDR3 is 15 amino acids long. CDR3 protein: CATSDLKVGIEKLFF.

This chain connects TRBV30 to TRBJ1-2. The CDR3 loop spans 14 amino acids. Germline V gives CDR1 GTSNPN, CDR2 SVGIG (reference sequence). The CDR3 protein is CAWSKGSLIYGYTF.

The CDR3 loop reads CSVEGGTVGQPQHF. This sequence joins TRBV29-1 and TRBJ1-5; TCRdb picks TRBD1, but there is no DNA to check that call. CDR1 is SQVTM and CDR2 is ANQGSEA in the germline V gene. The CDR3 has 14 amino acids.

This chain joins TRBV7-2 and TRBJ2-1; the D gene TCRdb calls, TRBD1, cannot be checked with no DNA. The CDR3 is made up of 14 amino acids. Germline lookup yields CDR1 SGHTA and CDR2 FQGNSA. CDR3 sequence: CASSLVSLGQDQFF. Filled out from reference TRBV7-2 and TRBJ2-1, the complete variable domain reads GAGVSQSPSNKVTEKGKDVELRCDPISGHTALYWYRQSLGQGLEFLIYFQGNSAPDKSGLPSDRFSAERTGGSVSTLTIQRTQQEDSAVYLCASSLVSLGQDQFFGPGTRLTVL.

The V gene is TRBV15, the J gene TRBJ2-3; the D call from TCRdb, TRBD1, cannot be confirmed without DNA. Germline loops: CDR1 LNHNV, CDR2 YYDKDF (reference sequence). The CDR3 contains 18 residues. The chain's CDR3 is CATSRDTRDPTLADTQYF.